The 16 T cell receptor beta chains below were found in one sample sequenced in a study of tissue T cells after allogeneic stem cell transplantation. Some clones are missing from TCRdb's copy, which holds only in-frame ones; the method was immunoSEQ multiplex PCR. This table has about 20,000 clones, just under 75% appearing once. The sequenced sample was spleen. Receptor source: a female BALB/c mouse in good health. Strain MHC haplotype: H2-d.

This clone was recorded once. Mouse names are used for the genes. The read stops 1 residue short of the end of the CDR3; the missing end is completed from the germline J gene. The J gene is TRBJ2-1, the V gene TRBV4, with TRBD2 matching 9 bases. Germline V gives CDR1 LGHDT, CDR2 YNNKQL (reference sequence). The J segment lost 2 bases and the V segment lost 4 bases, leaving 3 bases of the junction unmatched. The CDR3 totals 15 residues. The DNA read from the CDR3 is TGTGCCAGCAGCTCCAACTGGGGGGACTATGCTGAGCAGTTC. This codes for CASSSNWGDYAEQF. The full CDR3 protein reads CASSSNWGDYAEQFF.

With respect to this clone: Mouse gene names and germline throughout. The CDR3 extends 1 residue past the end of the read, so its final part is completed from the germline J gene. This chain joins TRBV19 and TRBJ2-3; 11 bases are shared with TRBD2. Germline assignment: CDR1 FNHDT and CDR2 SITEND (reference sequence). Losses at the gene ends were 4 bases for V and 2 bases for J; bases not matched to a gene: 6. CDR3 size: 16 residues. The CDR3 loop reads CASSPRLGGTAETLYF. The covered CDR3 bases are TGTGCCAGCAGTCCCCGACTGGGGGGGACTGCAGAAACGCTGTAT.

The sample holds one count of this clone. The listed genes are named as in mouse. Coverage ceases 1 residue before the CDR3 finishes, and the germline J gene fills in the end. The chain couples TRBV2 to TRBJ2-3; no clear D gene. Germline CDR1 is LGHNA and CDR2 is YSYQKL. V gave up 4 bases and J gave up 0 bases, with 11 bases separating them. This CDR3 spans 15 amino acids. The CDR3 bases that were read are TGTGCCAGCAGCCCCTCGACTTCTAGTGCAGAAACGCTGTAT. It yields the protein CASSPSTSSAETLY. The CDR3, in full, reads CASSPSTSSAETLYF.

On this clone itself: Genes here carry mouse names. The read terminates 1 residue ahead of where the CDR3 ends, so the germline J gene completes it. The chain couples TRBV13-3 to TRBJ1-3; 8 bases fit TRBD1. Germline CDR1 is NNHDY and CDR2 is SYVADS. Losses at the gene ends were 3 bases for V and 0 bases for J; bases not matched to a gene: 5. The CDR3 contains 16 residues. Partial CDR3 DNA: TGTGCCAGCAGTGGGGACAGGTTGAATTCTGGAAATACGCTCTAT. It yields the protein CASSGDRLNSGNTLY. The complete CDR3 sequence is CASSGDRLNSGNTLYF.

On this clone itself: Gene names and germline refer to mouse. The read terminates 1 residue ahead of where the CDR3 ends, so the germline J gene completes it. The gene calls are TRBV5 and TRBJ2-7, with TRBD2 identical over 9 bases. The CDR3 has 14 amino acids. V lost 2 bases and J lost 3; bases outside the gene matches: 2. The germline V gene has CDR1 LGHNA and CDR2 YNLKQL (reference sequence). The DNA read from the CDR3 is TGTGCCAGCAGCCAAACTGGGGGGTTCTATGAACAGTAC. It specifies CASSQTGGFYEQY. In full, the CDR3 is CASSQTGGFYEQYF.

Comment on this clone: The gene names here belong to mouse. The read ends 1 residue before the CDR3 terminus; that terminus is restored from the germline J gene. V gene TRBV13-1 combines with J gene TRBJ2-5; 10 bases line up with TRBD2. V shed 5 bases and J 0 bases; nucleotides not matched to a gene: 3. Per germline, CDR1 NSHNY and CDR2 SYGAGN. The CDR3 sequence is 15 residues long. CDR3 sequence reads: CASRGLGINQDTQYF. CDR3 bases read: TGTGCCAGCAGGGGACTGGGGATTAACCAAGACACCCAGTAC.

This clone was detected a few times. Gene and germline names: mouse. The CDR3 end lies 1 residue beyond the end of the read and is filled in from the germline J gene. V usage is TRBV2 and J usage is TRBJ1-3, with 10 bases lining up with TRBD1. This CDR3 is built from 15 residues. In germline, CDR1 is LGHNA, CDR2 YSYQKL. Trimming at V came to 4 bases and at J to 2 bases, leaving 2 bases not matched to a gene. The CDR3 bases that were read are TGTGCCAGCAGCCCAGGGACAGGGGCTGGAAATACGCTCTAT. This sequence encodes CASSPGTGAGNTLY. The whole CDR3 is CASSPGTGAGNTLYF.

A word on this clone: Each gene name is a mouse one. The CDR3 DNA, read in part, is TGTGCCAGCAGCTTGGAGGGGAACACCTTGTAC. Amino acids: CASSLEGNTLY. Given in full, the CDR3 is CASSLEGNTLYF. The chain recombines TRBV4 with TRBJ2-4, with a possible D match to TRBD1 (5 bases). The sequenced fragment ends 1 residue before the CDR3 boundary, so the rest is inferred from the germline J gene. Trimming left V 4 bases short and J 6 bases short, with 8 bases between. The CDR3 totals 12 residues. Germline V gene data show CDR1 as LGHDT and CDR2 as YNNKQL (reference sequence).

Concerning this clone itself: All gene names here are mouse names. CDR3 region: CASSPRPTGERDTQYF. CDR3 DNA, as far as it was read: TGTGCCAGCAGCCCCCGCCCGACAGGGGAAAGAGACACCCAGTAC. V and J are TRBV5 and TRBJ2-5; 8 bases match TRBD1. The CDR3 goes on 1 residue after the read ends, and that part is filled in from the germline J gene. With 4 bases clipped from V and 5 bases from J, the junction kept 11 bases outside the gene matches. Per germline, CDR1 LGHNA and CDR2 YNLKQL (reference sequence). CDR3 length: 16 amino acids.

This clone has just a few counts. Genes and germline are mouse. With the read ending 1 residue before the CDR3 end, the germline J gene is used to fill in that end. The chain couples TRBV31 to TRBJ2-7, with 7 bases lining up with TRBD2. The trim removed 2 bases at V and 6 bases at J, leaving 4 bases unmatched. Germline loops: CDR1 GKSSPN, CDR2 SITVG. This CDR3 contains 12 residues. The covered CDR3 bases are TGTGCCTGGAGTTCAGGACTGGTTGAACAGTAC. Translating it yields CAWSSGLVEQY. The complete CDR3 reads CAWSSGLVEQYF.

Comments on this clone: All gene names here are mouse names. The read gets to within 1 residue of the CDR3 end, and the germline J gene fills in the rest. The V gene is TRBV29, the J gene TRBJ2-5; tentative D call: TRBD1 (7 bases). This CDR3 has 14 residues. Germline loops: CDR1 MSHET, CDR2 SYDVDS. Trimming removed 2 bases at V and 6 bases at J, with 12 bases between. CDR3 DNA, as far as it was read: TGTGCTAGCAGTTTAAAGGGGGCGCGGGACACCCAGTAC. Amino acid sequence: CASSLKGARDTQY. The CDR3 in full is CASSLKGARDTQYF.

This clone turned up a few times. The final CDR3 position lacks the conserved phenylalanine or tryptophan, pointing to a likely read error. Because the CDR3's place on the DNA is in doubt, the DNA is left out and the CDR3 is given as listed by TCRdb. Gene names and germline refer to mouse. V and J are TRBV15 and TRBJ2-6; the D segment call TRBD1 is taken from the table without a DNA check. TRBJ2-6 is a listed pseudogene. The CDR3 numbers 13 amino acids, ends counted. Germline-derived CDR1 and CDR2 are SGHND and FRSKSL. This CDR3 is CASSPDTALALTD.

Comments on this clone: Gene names are mouse gene names. The CDR3 end is not reached by the read, which stops 1 residue before it; the germline J gene fills it in. This chain connects TRBV29 to TRBJ2-7; TRBD1 aligns across 11 bases. The germline CDR1 and CDR2 sequences are MSHET and SYDVDS. J lost 2 bases, V lost 0 bases, and 0 bases had no gene match. CDR3 size: 15 residues. The part of the CDR3 DNA that was read is TGTGCTAGCAGTTTATCGGGACAGGGGGCCTATGAACAGTAC. Protein sequence: CASSLSGQGAYEQY. The full-length CDR3 reads as CASSLSGQGAYEQYF.

With regard to this clone: Gene names and germline refer to mouse. The read halts 1 residue ahead of the CDR3 end, with the missing end drawn from the germline J gene. The V call is TRBV13-3, the J call TRBJ2-5, with D possibly matching TRBD2 (5 bases). The germline V and J ends were trimmed by 1 base and 0 bases, with 9 bases remaining between them. Germline V gene data show CDR1 as NNHDY and CDR2 as SYVADS. CDR3 length equals 15 residues. The DNA read from the CDR3 is TGTGCCAGCAGTGATCTGGGCTTTAACCAAGACACCCAGTAC. It yields the protein CASSDLGFNQDTQY. The whole CDR3 sequence reads CASSDLGFNQDTQYF. The whole variable domain, remainder taken from reference TRBV13-3 and TRBJ2-5, is EAAVTQSPRSKVAVTGGKVTLSCHQTNNHDYMYWYRQDTGHGLRLIHYSYVADSTEKGDIPDGYKASRPSQENFSLILELASLSQTAVYFCASSDLGFNQDTQYFGPGTRLLVL.

Of note for this clone: The genes are named according to mouse. The CDR3 extends 1 residue past the end of the read, so its final part is completed from the germline J gene. Other DNA sequences in the sample encode the same CDR3. The rearrangement links TRBV13-2 to TRBJ2-1; 8 bases map to TRBD2. The CDR3 extends over 15 amino acids. Germline values: CDR1 NNHNN, CDR2 SYGAGS (reference sequence). With 0 bases clipped from V and 7 bases from J, the junction kept 6 bases outside the gene matches. The chain's CDR3 is CASGDALGGGAEQFF. The CDR3 bases that were read are TGTGCCAGCGGTGATGCCCTGGGGGGAGGAGCTGAGCAGTTC.

This clone was seen a handful of times. These gene names are mouse names. With the read ending 1 residue before the CDR3 end, the germline J gene is used to fill in that end. The chain employs TRBV19 and TRBJ2-7, with TRBD2 identical over 12 bases. Germline trimming cut 5 bases from V and 2 bases from J; bases unmatched to any gene: 2. There are 14 residues in the CDR3. Germline assignment: CDR1 FNHDT and CDR2 SITEND (reference sequence). The CDR3 reads CASSRTGGAYEQYF. CDR3 DNA, as far as it was read: TGTGCCAGCAGCCGGACTGGGGGGGCCTATGAACAGTAC.